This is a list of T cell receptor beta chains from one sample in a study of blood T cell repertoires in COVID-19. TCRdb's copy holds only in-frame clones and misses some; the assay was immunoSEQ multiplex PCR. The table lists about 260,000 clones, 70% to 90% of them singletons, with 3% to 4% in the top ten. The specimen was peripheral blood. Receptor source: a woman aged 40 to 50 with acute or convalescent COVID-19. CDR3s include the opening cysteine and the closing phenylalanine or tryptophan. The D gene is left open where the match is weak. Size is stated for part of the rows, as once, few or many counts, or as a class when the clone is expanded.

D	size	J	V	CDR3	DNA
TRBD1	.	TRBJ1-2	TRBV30	CAWSVSGQGDGYTF	TGTGCCTGGAGTGTGTCAGGACAGGGAGATGGCTACACCTTC
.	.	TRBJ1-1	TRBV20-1	CSATSPIEAFF	TGCAGTGCTACATCTCCTATTGAAGCTTTCTTT
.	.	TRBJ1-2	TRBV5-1	CASSLRGGRMEVTYGYTF	TGCGCCAGCAGCTTGCGGGGGGGTAGGATGGAGGTAACCTATGGCTACACCTTC
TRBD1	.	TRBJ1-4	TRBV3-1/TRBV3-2	CASSHLPDRADEKLFF	TGTGCCAGCAGCCACCTACCGGACAGGGCGGACGAAAAACTGTTTTTT
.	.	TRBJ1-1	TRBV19	CASTRNTEAFF	TGTGCCAGCACACGAAACACTGAAGCTTTCTTT
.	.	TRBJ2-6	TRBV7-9	CASSWVKRSGANVLTF	TGTGCCAGCAGCTGGGTGAAGCGTTCTGGGGCCAACGTCCTGACTTTC
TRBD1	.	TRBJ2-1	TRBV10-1	CASMDRGRGEQFF	TGCGCCAGCATGGACAGGGGGCGCGGTGAGCAGTTCTTC
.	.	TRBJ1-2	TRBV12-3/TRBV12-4	CASSVQGYGYTF	TGTGCCAGCAGTGTTCAGGGCTATGGCTACACCTTC
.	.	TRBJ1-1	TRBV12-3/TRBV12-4	CASTLSLNTEAFF	TGTGCCAGCACTCTATCTTTGAACACTGAAGCTTTCTTT
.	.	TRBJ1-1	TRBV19	CASSPLGHSLNTEAFF	TGTGCCAGTAGTCCACTGGGACATTCCTTGAACACTGAAGCTTTCTTT
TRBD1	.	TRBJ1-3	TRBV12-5	CASGRQGSFDTIYF	TGTGCTAGTGGACGACAGGGGTCCTTCGACACCATATATTTT
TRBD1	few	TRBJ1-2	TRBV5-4	CASSFDRVGYTF	TGTGCCAGCAGCTTTGACAGGGTCGGCTACACCTTC
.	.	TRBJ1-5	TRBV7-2	CASSDQGNQPQHF	TGTGCCAGCAGCGATCAGGGCAATCAGCCCCAGCATTTT
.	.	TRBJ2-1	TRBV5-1	CASSLDRNPYNEQFF	TGCGCCAGCAGCTTGGACAGGAATCCATACAATGAGCAGTTCTTC
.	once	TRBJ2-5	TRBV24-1	CATSDLTGGGTQYF	TGTGCCACCAGTGATTTGACAGGGGGGGGGACCCAGTACTTC
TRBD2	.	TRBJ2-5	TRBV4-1	CASSRFPPNRLAGSETQYF	TGCGCCAGCAGCCGATTCCCCCCGAACCGACTAGCGGGGTCAGAGACCCAGTACTTC
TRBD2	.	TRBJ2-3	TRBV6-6	CASRRSGGVTDTQYF	TGTGCCAGCAGACGGAGCGGGGGAGTCACAGATACGCAGTATTTT
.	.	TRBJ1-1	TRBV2	CASSALRNTEAFF	TGTGCCAGCAGTGCTTTGAGGAACACTGAAGCTTTCTTT
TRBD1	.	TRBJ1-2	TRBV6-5	CASSYSGQGDQGYTF	TGTGCCAGCAGTTACTCTGGGCAGGGGGATCAGGGCTACACCTTC
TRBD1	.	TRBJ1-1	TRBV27	CASSLAGQGAIWQNTEAFF	TGTGCCAGCAGTTTGGCGGGACAGGGGGCAATTTGGCAGAACACTGAAGCTTTCTTT
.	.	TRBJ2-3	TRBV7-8	CASRNGGTDTQYF	TGTGCCAGCCGGAACGGGGGCACAGATACGCAGTATTTT
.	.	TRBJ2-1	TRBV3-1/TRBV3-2	CASLAGGLLWTVQFF	TGTGCCAGCCTGGCCGGTGGGCTACTCTGGACAGTGCAGTTCTTC
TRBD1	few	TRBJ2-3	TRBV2	CASSVGQGAPITQYF	TGTGCCAGCAGTGTTGGACAGGGCGCGCCTATTACGCAGTATTTT
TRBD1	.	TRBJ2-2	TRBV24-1	CATSDPARTGTGVGTGELFF	TGTGCCACCAGTGATCCAGCAAGGACCGGGACAGGGGTCGGCACCGGGGAGCTGTTTTTT
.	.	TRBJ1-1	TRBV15	CATSRVHLNTEAFF	TGTGCCACCAGCAGAGTCCACTTGAACACTGAAGCTTTCTTT